Sequencing of this T cell receptor (beta chain) was carried out in a study of blood T cell repertoires in COVID-19. Overall study: Acute and convalescent COVID-19 samples came from the United States, Italy and Spain.

Assay used: immunoSEQ multiplex PCR; TCRdb lists only in-frame clones, some missing. The sample yields hundreds of thousands of clones, approximately 86% seen once. The CDR3 sequence is 14 residues long. V gave up 6 bases and J gave up 5 bases, with 16 bases separating them. Germline V CDR1 and CDR2: LNHDA, SQIVND (reference sequence). Cohorts were based on clinical histories the participants reported. Cohort 3 donors were reported recovered after two negative PCRs, clearance, or symptom resolution. The receptor comes from a woman between 18 and 29 years old who had recovered from COVID-19. Sequences were obtained from PBMCs or T cells enriched from blood (not recorded which). This chain joins TRBV19 and TRBJ1-2, with a weak D call TRBD1 (6 bases). The CDR3 sequence is CASSTGQRLYGYTF. In DNA form, the CDR3 reads TGTGCCAGTAGCACTGGACAGCGCCTTTATGGCTACACCTTC.